This T cell receptor beta chain came from a study of shared clonotypes between healthy human individuals. Study-level findings and limits: Clonotype sharing levels among donors were expected to vary with sequencing depth. With several donors compared, 4.5% to 6.5% of naive CD4 clonotypes were shared.

The investigators split CD4+ cells into a CD45RA+ naive subset and a CD45RA-negative memory subset. Of note for this clone: The antigen is undetermined.

In replicate PCRs of sorted subsets, roughly 200 ng DNA, about 30,000 T cell genomes, was used. Sequencing used immunoSEQ multiplex PCR; TCRdb keeps in-frame clones, though not all of them. The repertoire holds 190,000 or so clones, with approximately 62% as singletons. The CDR3 sequence is 15 residues long. Trimming stripped 0 bases from V and 4 bases from J, with 12 bases between. Germline CDR1 is LNHNV and CDR2 is YYDKDF (reference sequence). The chain uses TRBV15 and TRBJ1-1; possible D gene TRBD1, 6 bases. This clonotype originated in a man aged 30 to 45 in good health. Source material: memory CD4+ T cells sorted from blood. Subset defined: CD45RA-negative fraction. The CDR3 loop reads CATSRDVGGLTEAFF. DNA for the CDR3: TGTGCCACCAGCAGAGATGTAGGGGGGCTCACTGAAGCTTTCTTT. The whole variable domain, filled in from reference TRBV15 and TRBJ1-1, reads DAMVIQNPRYQVTQFGKPVTLSCSQTLNHNVMYWYQQKSSQAPKLLFHYYDKDFNNEADTPDNFQSRRPNTSFCFLDIRSPGLGDTAMYLCATSRDVGGLTEAFFGQGTRLTVV.